The clone carrying this TCR beta chain was observed a few times. Its antigen is currently unknown. This record belongs to a study of T cell responses to AZD1222 COVID-19 vaccine. Across the study: Second-dose schedules of about 4 or about 12 weeks were combined. Overall study findings and caveats: Females made up more of the donors, who were largely white British, and clonal diversity may have come out too low. Per reports, nearly half of all spike-specific TCRs target regions that are unmutated in variants. There were repertoire samples only from the period after the peak T cell response.

V shed 5 bases and J shed 4 bases, with 14 bases lying between them. The CDR3 spans 14 residues. The germline V gene encodes CDR1 SNHLY and CDR2 FYNNEI. The protocol was immunoSEQ multiplex PCR, while the TCRdb copy is restricted to in-frame clones and leaves out a portion. Among 150,000 to 200,000 clones, around 92% were seen once, and the ten largest hold about 2.5%. Sequencing was performed on peripheral blood, taken on day 0 of AZD1222 vaccination. J is TRBJ2-5 and V is TRBV2, with a possible D match to TRBD1 (6 bases). This TCR was recovered from an adult in good health. Written as DNA, the CDR3 is TGTGCCAGCAGTCGTAGGACAGTTGGAGAGACCCAGTACTTC. Translating gives CASSRRTVGETQYF.